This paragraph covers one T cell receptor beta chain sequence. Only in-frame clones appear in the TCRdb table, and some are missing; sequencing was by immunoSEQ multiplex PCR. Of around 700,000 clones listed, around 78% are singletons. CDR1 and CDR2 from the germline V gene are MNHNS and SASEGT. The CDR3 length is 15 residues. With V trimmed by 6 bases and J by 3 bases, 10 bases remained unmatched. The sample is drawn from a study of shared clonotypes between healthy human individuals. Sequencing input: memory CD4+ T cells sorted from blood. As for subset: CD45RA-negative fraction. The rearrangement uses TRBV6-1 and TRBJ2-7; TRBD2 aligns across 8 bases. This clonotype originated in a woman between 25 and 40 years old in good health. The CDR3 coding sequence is TGTGCCAGCAGGGCCCCCCTAGCGGGCGTCTACGAGCAGTACTTC. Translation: CASRAPLAGVYEQYF.